These 29 T cell receptor beta chains were sequenced from one sample in a study of beta chain features in type 1 diabetes. The investigators reverse transcribed all of the isolated RNA, so they sequenced expressed TCRB transcripts. Profiling relied on immunoSEQ multiplex PCR, and the TCRdb table lists in-frame clones only, not all of them. The data contain some 240,000 clones, approximately 10% of them seen just once; the ten biggest clones take up roughly 1.4%. Sample: central memory CD4+ T cells from blood. Receptors originate from a man younger than 35 in good health.

This sequence joins TRBV5-6 and TRBJ2-5; possibly TRBD2 for D (5 bases). The CDR3 contains 13 residues. The germline CDR1 and CDR2 sequences are SGHDT and YYEEEE. Between the trimmed V and J ends, which lost 3 bases and 3 bases, there was a span of 9 bases. The CDR3 protein is CASSWGAEETQYF. DNA of the CDR3: TGTGCCAGCAGCTGGGGAGCGGAAGAGACCCAGTACTTC. Together with reference TRBV5-6 and TRBJ2-5, the CDR3 gives the full variable domain: DAGVTQSPTHLIKTRGQQVTLRCSPKSGHDTVSWYQQALGQGPQFIFQYYEEEERQRGNFPDRFSGHQFPNYSSELNVNALLLGDSALYLCASSWGAEETQYFGPGTRLLVL.

The chain uses TRBV7-2 and TRBJ2-7; 10 bases line up with TRBD2. Per the germline V gene, CDR1 is SGHTA and CDR2 is FQGNSA. This CDR3 comprises 14 residues. Trimming at V came to 2 bases and at J to 6 bases, leaving 4 bases not matched to a gene. CDR3 DNA: TGTGCCAGCAGCTTACAGCGGGAGGGCCCCGAGCAGTACTTC. Translating gives CASSLQREGPEQYF.

V is TRBV15 and J is TRBJ2-1, with 12 nucleotides matching TRBD2. Per germline, CDR1 LNHNV and CDR2 YYDKDF (reference sequence). Unmatched junction bases numbered 5, after V lost 3 bases and J lost 5 bases. The CDR3 sequence is 16 residues long. The CDR3 nucleotides read TGTGCCACCAGCAGGTCGGGACTAGCGGGTAACAATGAGCAGTTCTTC. Translating it yields CATSRSGLAGNNEQFF.

In its sample, this clone was seen a few times. The chain links TRBV7-9 to TRBJ2-1; the D is unclear. Per the germline V gene, CDR1 is SEHNR and CDR2 is FQNEAQ (reference sequence). The CDR3 has 13 amino acids. The V and J ends lost 4 bases and 6 bases respectively, with 10 bases between them. The CDR3 DNA follows: TGTGCCAGCAGCTCCCCATGGGTCAATGAGCAGTTCTTC. It is translated as CASSSPWVNEQFF.

The chain uses TRBV6-5 and TRBJ1-4, with 7 bases identical to TRBD1. Germline loops: CDR1 MNHEY, CDR2 SVGAGI. CDR3 length equals 14 residues. V dropped 0 bases and J dropped 8; count of bases not matched to a gene: 3. Written as DNA, the CDR3 is TGTGCCAGCAGTTACTCGAACAGGGGCGAAAAACTGTTTTTT. Its protein is CASSYSNRGEKLFF.

The CDR3 coding sequence is TGTGCCAGCAGCCGCGGACAGCATAGCAATCAGCCCCAGCATTTT. Protein product: CASSRGQHSNQPQHF. The chain employs TRBV5-5 and TRBJ1-5; TRBD1 might be the D (6 bases). The CDR3 extends over 15 amino acids. From germline, CDR1 is SGHKS and CDR2 YYEKEE (reference sequence). The V and J ends lost 4 bases and 0 bases respectively, with 11 bases between them.

This clone was counted only a few times. The V gene is TRBV11-3, the J gene TRBJ2-1; D is unresolved. V lost 0 bases to trimming and J lost 10 bases, with 7 bases between them. The germline gives CDR1 SGHNT, CDR2 YENEEA. The CDR3 runs to 12 residues. The CDR3, as DNA: TGTGCCAGCAGCTTAGAACGATCAGAGCAGTTCTTC. Translated, it gives CASSLERSEQFF.

The chain uses TRBV5-1 and TRBJ2-3, with D perhaps matching TRBD2 (5 bases). The V gene's germline CDR1 is SGHRS and CDR2 YFSETQ. V shed 6 bases and J shed 4 bases, with 12 bases lying between them. This CDR3 spans 13 amino acids. The CDR3, as DNA: TGCGCCAGCAAGGAGCTCGGGGCAGATACGCAGTATTTT. This translates into CASKELGADTQYF.

The chain combines TRBV4-3 with TRBJ1-4, with D possibly TRBD1 on 6 matching bases. The V and J ends lost 6 bases and 0 bases respectively, with 11 bases between them. CDR1 is LGHNA and CDR2 is YSLEER in the germline V gene. This CDR3 has 15 amino acids. CDR3 loop: CASRSQGATNEKLFF. The CDR3 region has the DNA TGCGCCAGCAGGTCACAGGGAGCAACTAATGAAAAACTGTTTTTT.

CDR3 sequence: CASSLFRGNTDTQYF. CDR3 DNA: TGTGCCAGTAGCCTCTTTCGGGGGAACACAGATACGCAGTATTTT. This chain links TRBV19 with TRBJ2-3; possible D gene TRBD2, 6 bases. Per the germline V gene, CDR1 is LNHDA and CDR2 is SQIVND (reference sequence). The ends were cut back, 6 bases at V and 2 bases at J, with 15 bases in the middle. CDR3 length equals 15 residues.

This clone was seen more than once but under ten times. V is TRBV5-6 and J is TRBJ1-1; weak D call: TRBD1 (5 bases). The CDR3 loop spans 16 amino acids. Trimming left V 4 bases short and J 1 base short, with 17 bases between. Germline lookup yields CDR1 SGHDT and CDR2 YYEEEE. Written as DNA, the CDR3 is TGTGCCAGCAGCCGTGGCGCGGGACTGACGAACACTGAAGCTTTCTTT. It codes for CASSRGAGLTNTEAFF.

This clone appeared a few times. This sequence joins TRBV6-5 and TRBJ2-5; the match to TRBD2 covers 7 bases. Germline V gene data show CDR1 as MNHEY and CDR2 as SVGAGI. V was clipped by 1 base and J by 3 bases; unmatched bases: 5. This CDR3 is 15 amino acids long. CDR3 nucleotide sequence: TGTGCCAGCAGTTACTGGACTAGGGAAAAAGAGACCCAGTACTTC. It specifies CASSYWTREKETQYF.

The gene calls are TRBV11-2 and TRBJ2-3; D is undetermined. Germline CDR1 is SGHAT and CDR2 is FQNNGV. CDR3 length: 13 residues. V was pared by 5 bases and J by 7 bases, with 13 bases between. The CDR3 DNA reads as TGTGCCAGCAGCGCCGGACCTCAGAATACGCAGTATTTT. Translation gives CASSAGPQNTQYF.

This clone was found a few times. The gene calls are TRBV5-6 and TRBJ2-3; maybe TRBD1 (5 bases). With 9 bases removed from V and 3 bases from J, the gap between germline ends came to 14 bases. The germline V gene encodes CDR1 SGHDT and CDR2 YYEEEE. The CDR3 sequence is 13 residues long. This chain's CDR3 is CATSLRGTDTQYF. CDR3 DNA sequence: TGTGCCACCTCACTTAGGGGTACAGATACGCAGTATTTT.

This clone was counted at least ten times. The chain has TRBV2 and TRBJ2-1, with D maybe TRBD1 (5 bases). This CDR3 contains 12 residues. Germline-derived CDR1 and CDR2 are SNHLY and FYNNEI. V lost 4 bases to trimming and J lost 4 bases, with 5 bases between them. The CDR3 loop reads CASSGQYNEQFF. DNA for the CDR3: TGTGCCAGCAGTGGACAGTACAATGAGCAGTTCTTC.

The table lists this clone with a few counts. This chain links TRBV7-2 with TRBJ2-1, with TRBD2 as a possible D gene (6 bases). Trimming cost V 5 bases and J 5 bases, with 16 bases left between them. CDR3 length equals 15 residues. CDR1 and CDR2 from the germline V gene are SGHTA and FQGNSA. The CDR3 region has the DNA TGTGCCAGCAGCCATCCGGGGGTGGGCAACAATGAGCAGTTCTTC. Amino acids: CASSHPGVGNNEQFF.

This clone has just a few counts. This chain links TRBV7-9 with TRBJ2-2; 9 positions match TRBD2. Per germline, CDR1 SEHNR and CDR2 FQNEAQ (reference sequence). The CDR3 loop spans 15 amino acids. After removal of 5 bases from V and 10 bases from J, the junction contained 11 bases not matched to a gene. CDR3 sequence (DNA): TGTGCCAGCAGCCGCCCCGGGACTAGCTACGCGGAGCTGTTTTTT. Protein sequence: CASSRPGTSYAELFF.

This clone was seen repeatedly, ten times or more. The gene calls are TRBV29-1 and TRBJ2-7; D might be TRBD1 (5 bases). The CDR3 runs to 14 residues. Trimming removed 4 bases from V and 1 base from J, with 14 bases in between. Germline lookup yields CDR1 SQVTM and CDR2 ANQGSEA. Here the CDR3 DNA reads TGCAGCGTTGGGGGCGAGCGTCTGTCCTACGAGCAGTACTTC. Its translation is CSVGGERLSYEQYF.

V gene TRBV9 combines with J gene TRBJ2-1; 11 bases align to TRBD2. The CDR3 sequence is 17 residues long. After removal of 3 bases from V and 0 bases from J, the junction contained 5 bases not matched to a gene. Germline CDR1 and CDR2: SGDLS and YYNGEE. The CDR3 is CASSGRLAGSSYNEQFF. CDR3 DNA sequence: TGTGCCAGCAGCGGAAGACTAGCGGGGAGCTCCTACAATGAGCAGTTCTTC.

Regarding this clone: Within the sample, other DNA sequences also encode this same CDR3. J is TRBJ2-1 and V is TRBV7-3; 11 bases align to TRBD2. The germline V gene encodes CDR1 SGHTA and CDR2 FQGTGA. V was clipped by 5 bases and J by 4 bases; unmatched bases: 4. This CDR3 has 15 residues. In nucleotides, the CDR3 is TGTGCCAGCAGCCCGGGGACTAGCGGATACAATGAGCAGTTCTTC. It is translated as CASSPGTSGYNEQFF.

This clone showed up many times. The chain has TRBV5-1 and TRBJ2-5; TRBD2 matches at 7 bases. The CDR3 totals 16 residues. The V and J ends lost 4 bases and 4 bases, in that order; junction bases with no gene match: 13. Germline CDR1 reads SGHRS; CDR2 reads YFSETQ. The CDR3 reads CASSLSPSGEGETQYF. In DNA, the CDR3 is TGCGCCAGCAGCCTTTCTCCTAGCGGAGAGGGAGAGACCCAGTACTTC.

The table lists this clone with a few counts. The identical CDR3 is also encoded by other nucleotide sequences in the sample. The chain is built from TRBV10-3 and TRBJ2-3; weak D call: TRBD2 (5 bases). V was shortened by 4 bases and J by 4 bases, with 12 bases between the two germline ends. Germline V gene data show CDR1 as ENHRY and CDR2 as SYGVKD. CDR3 length: 14 amino acids. The CDR3 sequence: CAISAGRDADTQYF. DNA of the CDR3: TGTGCCATCAGTGCGGGGAGAGACGCAGATACGCAGTATTTT.

The chain couples TRBV2 to TRBJ2-7; 9 positions match TRBD2. In germline, CDR1 is SNHLY, CDR2 FYNNEI. This CDR3 contains 11 residues. The trim removed 5 bases at V and 11 bases at J, leaving 4 bases unmatched. CDR3 nucleotides: TGTGCCAGCAGTCCTAGCGGGATGGAGTACTTC. This translates into CASSPSGMEYF.

The table lists this clone with a few counts. The J gene is TRBJ2-2, the V gene TRBV27; tentative D call: TRBD1 (5 bases). Germline loops: CDR1 MNHEY, CDR2 SMNVEV (reference sequence). The V and J ends lost 7 bases and 5 bases respectively, with 20 bases between them. The CDR3 loop spans 16 amino acids. In DNA form, the CDR3 reads TGTGCCAGCACCCCCCTAAGGACACCCGGGACCGGGGAGCTGTTTTTT. It codes for CASTPLRTPGTGELFF.

In this sample, this clone turned up a few times. The V and J genes are TRBV30 and TRBJ1-1; D unresolved. From germline, CDR1 is GTSNPN and CDR2 SVGIG (reference sequence). The CDR3 consists of 13 residues. The V end lost 2 bases, the J end lost 6 bases, and 13 bases lay between the germline ends. The CDR3, as DNA: TGTGCCTGGAGTTTCCGGTCGGCCGCTGAAGCTTTCTTT. Its protein is CAWSFRSAAEAFF. The complete variable domain, with remaining parts taken from reference TRBV30 and TRBJ1-1, reads SQTIHQWPATLVQPVGSPLSLECTVEGTSNPNLYWYRQAAGRGLQLLFYSVGIGQISSEVPQNLSASRPQDRQFILSSKKLLLSDSGFYLCAWSFRSAAEAFFGQGTRLTVV.

The chain is built from TRBV5-4 and TRBJ2-7, with TRBD1 matching over 8 bases. Trimming cost V 6 bases and J 5 bases; bases outside gene matches: 7. CDR3 size: 13 residues. Germline loops: CDR1 SGHNT, CDR2 YYREEE (reference sequence). The CDR3 nucleotides read TGTGCCAGCACCGGACAGGGTGTCGACGAGCAGTACTTC. This gives the protein CASTGQGVDEQYF.

This chain joins TRBV5-1 and TRBJ2-1; TRBD2 matches 11 bases. The germline V gene encodes CDR1 SGHRS and CDR2 YFSETQ. V lost 1 base and J lost 3; bases outside the gene matches: 0. The CDR3 is 15 amino acids. CDR3 nucleotide sequence: TGCGCCAGCAGCTTGACTAGCGGGAGCTACAATGAGCAGTTCTTC. It yields the protein CASSLTSGSYNEQFF.

This clone was recorded a few times. This chain links TRBV29-1 with TRBJ2-5; possibly TRBD1 for D (6 bases). The CDR3 sequence is 12 residues long. The germline V and J ends were trimmed by 3 bases and 5 bases, with 10 bases remaining between them. In germline, CDR1 is SQVTM, CDR2 ANQGSEA. DNA of the CDR3: TGCAGCGTTGACGCCAGGGGCGAGACCCAGTACTTC. Amino acids: CSVDARGETQYF.

The chain uses TRBV5-6 and TRBJ1-2; 7 bases agree with TRBD1. Per germline, CDR1 SGHDT and CDR2 YYEEEE. V gave up 1 base and J gave up 4 bases; unmatched junction bases: 7. The CDR3 spans 15 residues. CDR3 sequence (DNA): TGTGCCAGCAGCTTGATAACGACAGGGATCTATGGCTACACCTTC. Its protein is CASSLITTGIYGYTF.